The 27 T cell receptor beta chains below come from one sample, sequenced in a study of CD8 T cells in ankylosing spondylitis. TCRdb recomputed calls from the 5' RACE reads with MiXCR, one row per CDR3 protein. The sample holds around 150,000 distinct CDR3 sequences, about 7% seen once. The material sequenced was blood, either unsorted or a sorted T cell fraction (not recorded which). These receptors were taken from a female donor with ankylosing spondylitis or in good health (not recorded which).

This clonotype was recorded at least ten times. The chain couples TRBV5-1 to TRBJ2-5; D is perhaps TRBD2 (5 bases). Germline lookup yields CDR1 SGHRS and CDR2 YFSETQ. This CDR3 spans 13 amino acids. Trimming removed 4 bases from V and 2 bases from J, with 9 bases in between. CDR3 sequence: CASSPRTQETQYF. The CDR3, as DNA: TGCGCCAGCAGCCCAAGGACTCAAGAGACCCAGTACTTC.

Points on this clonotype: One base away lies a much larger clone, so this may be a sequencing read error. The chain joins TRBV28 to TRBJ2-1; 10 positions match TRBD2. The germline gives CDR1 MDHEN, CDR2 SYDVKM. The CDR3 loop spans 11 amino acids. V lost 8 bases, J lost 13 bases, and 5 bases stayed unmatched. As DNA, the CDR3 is TGTGCCAGCGAAACTAGCGGGGTTCAGTTCTTC. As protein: CASETSGVQFF.

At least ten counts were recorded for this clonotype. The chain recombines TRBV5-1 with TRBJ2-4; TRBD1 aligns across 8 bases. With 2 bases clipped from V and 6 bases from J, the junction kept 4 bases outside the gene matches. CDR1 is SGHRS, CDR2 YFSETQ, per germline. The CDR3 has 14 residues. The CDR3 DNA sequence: TGCGCCAGCAGCTTTCAGGGGGCGGCAAACATTCAGTACTTC. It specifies CASSFQGAANIQYF.

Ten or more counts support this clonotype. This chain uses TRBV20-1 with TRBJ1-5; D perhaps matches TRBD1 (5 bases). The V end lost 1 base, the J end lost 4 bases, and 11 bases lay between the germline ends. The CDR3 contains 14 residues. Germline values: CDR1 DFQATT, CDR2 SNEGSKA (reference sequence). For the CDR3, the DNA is TGCAGTGCTAGAGCTCGGACACCTAATCAGCCCCAGCATTTT. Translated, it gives CSARARTPNQPQHF.

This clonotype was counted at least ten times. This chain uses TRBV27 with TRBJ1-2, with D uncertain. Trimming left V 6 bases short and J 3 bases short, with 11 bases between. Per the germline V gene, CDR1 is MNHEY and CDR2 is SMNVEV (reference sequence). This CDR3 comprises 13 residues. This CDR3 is CASRGGRYYGYTF. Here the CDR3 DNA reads TGTGCCAGCAGGGGCGGCAGGTACTATGGCTACACCTTC.

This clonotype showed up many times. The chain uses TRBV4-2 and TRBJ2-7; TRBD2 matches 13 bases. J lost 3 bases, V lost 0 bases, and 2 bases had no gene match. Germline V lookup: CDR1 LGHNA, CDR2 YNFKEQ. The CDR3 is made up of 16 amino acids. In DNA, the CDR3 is TGTGCCAGCAGCCAAGAGACTAGCGGGGGGCTCTACGAGCAGTACTTC. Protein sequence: CASSQETSGGLYEQYF.

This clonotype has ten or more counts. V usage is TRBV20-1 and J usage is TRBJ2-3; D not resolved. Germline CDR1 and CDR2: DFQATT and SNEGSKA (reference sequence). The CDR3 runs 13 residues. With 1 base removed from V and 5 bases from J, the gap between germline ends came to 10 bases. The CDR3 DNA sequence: TGCAGTGCTAGAGTAGTGAAGGAAGATACGCAGTATTTT. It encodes CSARVVKEDTQYF.

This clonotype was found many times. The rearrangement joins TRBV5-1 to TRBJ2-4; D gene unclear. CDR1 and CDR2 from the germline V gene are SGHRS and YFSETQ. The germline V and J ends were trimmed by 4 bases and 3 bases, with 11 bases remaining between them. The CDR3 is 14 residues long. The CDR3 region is CASSPMDGKNIQYF. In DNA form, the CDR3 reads TGCGCCAGCAGCCCCATGGATGGCAAAAACATTCAGTACTTC.

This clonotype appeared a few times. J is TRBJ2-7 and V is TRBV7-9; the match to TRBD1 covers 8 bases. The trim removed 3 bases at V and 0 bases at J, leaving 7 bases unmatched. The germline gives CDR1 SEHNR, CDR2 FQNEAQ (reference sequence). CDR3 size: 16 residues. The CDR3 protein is CASSLGRDRPSYEQYF. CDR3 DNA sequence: TGTGCCAGCAGCTTGGGAAGGGACAGGCCCTCCTACGAGCAGTACTTC.

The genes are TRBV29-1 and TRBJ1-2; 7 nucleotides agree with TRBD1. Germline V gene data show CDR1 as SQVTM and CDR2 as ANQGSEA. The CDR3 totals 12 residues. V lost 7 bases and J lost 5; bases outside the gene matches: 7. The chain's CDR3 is CSARQGPYGYTF. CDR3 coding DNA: TGCAGCGCCAGACAGGGTCCGTATGGCTACACCTTC.

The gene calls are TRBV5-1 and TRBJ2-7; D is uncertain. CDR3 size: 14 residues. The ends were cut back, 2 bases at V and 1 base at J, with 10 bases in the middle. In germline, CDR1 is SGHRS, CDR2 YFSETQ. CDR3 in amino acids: CASSFGVPSYEQYF. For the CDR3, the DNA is TGCGCCAGCAGCTTTGGGGTCCCTTCCTACGAGCAGTACTTC. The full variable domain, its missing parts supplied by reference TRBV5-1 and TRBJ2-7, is KAGVTQTPRYLIKTRGQQVTLSCSPISGHRSVSWYQQTPGQGLQFLFEYFSETQRNKGNFPGRFSGRQFSNSRSEMNVSTLELGDSALYLCASSFGVPSYEQYFGPGTRLTVT.

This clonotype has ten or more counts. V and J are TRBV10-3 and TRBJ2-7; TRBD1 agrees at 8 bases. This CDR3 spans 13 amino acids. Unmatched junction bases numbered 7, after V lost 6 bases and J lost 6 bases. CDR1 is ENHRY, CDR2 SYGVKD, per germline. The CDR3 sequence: CAISTGQGFEQYF. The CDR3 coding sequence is TGTGCCATCAGCACTGGACAGGGCTTCGAGCAGTACTTC.

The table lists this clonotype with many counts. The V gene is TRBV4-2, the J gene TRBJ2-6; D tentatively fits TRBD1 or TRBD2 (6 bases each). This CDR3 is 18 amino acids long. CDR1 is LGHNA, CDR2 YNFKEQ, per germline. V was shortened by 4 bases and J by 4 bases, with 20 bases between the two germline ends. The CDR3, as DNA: TGTGCCAGCAGCCCGAACTTCGGGGGCCCCCCCGGGGCCAACGTCCTGACTTTC. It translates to CASSPNFGGPPGANVLTF.

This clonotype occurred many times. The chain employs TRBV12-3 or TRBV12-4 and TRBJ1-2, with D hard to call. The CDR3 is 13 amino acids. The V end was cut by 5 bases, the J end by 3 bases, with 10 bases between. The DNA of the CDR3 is TGTGCCAGCAGTGTTGGTCGCTACTATGGCTACACCTTC. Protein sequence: CASSVGRYYGYTF.

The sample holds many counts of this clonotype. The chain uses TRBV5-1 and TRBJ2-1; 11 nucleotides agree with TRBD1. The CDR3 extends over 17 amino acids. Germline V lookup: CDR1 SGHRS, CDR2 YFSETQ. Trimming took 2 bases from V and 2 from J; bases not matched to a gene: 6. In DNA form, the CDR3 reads TGCGCCAGCAGCTTACTGGGACAGGGGGGCGCCTACAATGAGCAGTTCTTC. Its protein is CASSLLGQGGAYNEQFF.

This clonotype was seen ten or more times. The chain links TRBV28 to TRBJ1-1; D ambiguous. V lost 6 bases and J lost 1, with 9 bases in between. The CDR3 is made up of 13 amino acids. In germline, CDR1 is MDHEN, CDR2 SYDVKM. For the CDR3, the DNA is TGTGCCAGCAGCCGACGAGGGAACACTGAAGCTTTCTTT. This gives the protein CASSRRGNTEAFF.

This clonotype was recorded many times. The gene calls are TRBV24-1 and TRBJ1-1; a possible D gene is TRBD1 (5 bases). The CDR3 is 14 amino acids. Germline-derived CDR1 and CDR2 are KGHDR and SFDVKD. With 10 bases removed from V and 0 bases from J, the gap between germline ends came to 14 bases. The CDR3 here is CATRGRGLNTEAFF. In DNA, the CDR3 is TGTGCCACGAGGGGCCGAGGACTGAACACTGAAGCTTTCTTT.

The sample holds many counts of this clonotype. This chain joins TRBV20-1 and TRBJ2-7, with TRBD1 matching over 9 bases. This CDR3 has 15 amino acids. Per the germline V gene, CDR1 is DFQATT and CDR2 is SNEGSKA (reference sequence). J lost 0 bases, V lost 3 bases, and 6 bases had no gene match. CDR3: CSARGQGGGSYEQYF. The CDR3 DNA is TGCAGTGCTAGGGGACAGGGTGGAGGCTCCTACGAGCAGTACTTC.

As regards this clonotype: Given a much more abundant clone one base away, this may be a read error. In DNA form, the CDR3 reads TGCGCCAGCAGCCAAGAGGGTAGGTCCGAGACCCAGTACTTC. It is translated as CASSQEGRSETQYF. The chain couples TRBV4-1 to TRBJ2-5; D unresolved. Germline lookup yields CDR1 MGHRA and CDR2 YSYEKL. This CDR3 comprises 14 residues. The V gene lost 0 bases and the J gene lost 5 bases, with 10 bases spanning the gap.

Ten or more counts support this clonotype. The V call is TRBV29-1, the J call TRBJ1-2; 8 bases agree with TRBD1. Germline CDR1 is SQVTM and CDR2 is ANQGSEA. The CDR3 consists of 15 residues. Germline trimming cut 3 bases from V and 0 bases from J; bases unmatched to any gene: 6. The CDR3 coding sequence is TGCAGCGTTGAGACCTGGGACAGGACTAACTATGGCTACACCTTC. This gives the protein CSVETWDRTNYGYTF.

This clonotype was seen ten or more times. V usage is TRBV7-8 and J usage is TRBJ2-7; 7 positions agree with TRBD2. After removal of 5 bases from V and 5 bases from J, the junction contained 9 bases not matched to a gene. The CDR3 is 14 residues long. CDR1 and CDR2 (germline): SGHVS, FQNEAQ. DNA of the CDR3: TGTGCCAGCAGCCGAGGTGGGGGAGGGCACGAGCAGTACTTC. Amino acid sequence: CASSRGGGGHEQYF. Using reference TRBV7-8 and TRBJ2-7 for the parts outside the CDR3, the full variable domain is GAGVSQSPRYKVAKRGQDVALRCDPISGHVSLFWYQQALGQGPEFLTYFQNEAQLDKSGLPSDRFFAERPEGSVSTLKIQRTQQEDSAVYLCASSRGGGGHEQYFGPGTRLTVT.

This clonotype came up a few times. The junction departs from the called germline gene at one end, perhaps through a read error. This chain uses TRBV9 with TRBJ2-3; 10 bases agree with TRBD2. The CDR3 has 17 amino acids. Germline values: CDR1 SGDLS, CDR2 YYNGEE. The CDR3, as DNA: TGTGTCAGCAGCTCAGGGGCCCTAGCGGGGGACACAGATACGCAGTATTTT. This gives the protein CVSSSGALAGDTDTQYF.

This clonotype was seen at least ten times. The CDR3 protein is CASSEYKGGGSPLHF. Here the CDR3 DNA reads TGTGCCAGCAGTGAATATAAGGGTGGGGGTTCACCCCTCCACTTT. The gene calls are TRBV25-1 and TRBJ1-6; D perhaps matches TRBD1 (5 bases). The CDR3 consists of 15 residues. The V gene's germline CDR1 is MGHDK and CDR2 SYGVNS. V was clipped by 0 bases and J by 9 bases, with 12 bases between them.

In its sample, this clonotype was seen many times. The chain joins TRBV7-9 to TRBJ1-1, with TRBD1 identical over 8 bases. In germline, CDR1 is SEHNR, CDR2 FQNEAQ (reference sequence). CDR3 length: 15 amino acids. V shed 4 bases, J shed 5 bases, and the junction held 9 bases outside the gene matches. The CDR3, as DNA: TGTGCCAGCAGCTACGGGACAGGTTCGGTAACTGAAGCTTTCTTT. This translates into CASSYGTGSVTEAFF.

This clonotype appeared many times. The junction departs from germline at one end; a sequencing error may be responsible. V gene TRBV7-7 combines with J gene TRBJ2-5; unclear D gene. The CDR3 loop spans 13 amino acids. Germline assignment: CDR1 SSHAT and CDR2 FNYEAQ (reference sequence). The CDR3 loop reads CASSLAEQETQYF. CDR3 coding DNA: TGTGCTAGCAGCTTAGCAGAACAAGAGACCCAGTACTTC. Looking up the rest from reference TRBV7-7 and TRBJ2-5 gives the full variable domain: GAGVSQSPRYKVTKRGQDVTLRCDPISSHATLYWYQQALGQGPEFLTYFNYEAQPDKSGLPSDRFSAERPEGSISTLTIQRTEQRDSAMYRCASSLAEQETQYFGPGTRLLVL.

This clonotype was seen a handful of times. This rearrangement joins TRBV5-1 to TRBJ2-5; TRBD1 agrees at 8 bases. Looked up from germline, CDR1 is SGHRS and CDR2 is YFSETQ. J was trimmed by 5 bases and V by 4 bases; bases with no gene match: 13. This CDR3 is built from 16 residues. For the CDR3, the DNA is TGCGCCAGCAGCACCGGACAGGGCGATCTGTGGGAGACCCAGTACTTC. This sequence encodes CASSTGQGDLWETQYF.

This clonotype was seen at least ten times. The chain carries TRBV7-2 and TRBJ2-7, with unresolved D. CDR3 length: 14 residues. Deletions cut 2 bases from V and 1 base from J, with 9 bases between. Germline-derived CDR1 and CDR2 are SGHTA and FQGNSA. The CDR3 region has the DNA TGTGCCAGCAGCTTATCTTCCGTTTCCTACGAGCAGTACTTC. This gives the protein CASSLSSVSYEQYF.